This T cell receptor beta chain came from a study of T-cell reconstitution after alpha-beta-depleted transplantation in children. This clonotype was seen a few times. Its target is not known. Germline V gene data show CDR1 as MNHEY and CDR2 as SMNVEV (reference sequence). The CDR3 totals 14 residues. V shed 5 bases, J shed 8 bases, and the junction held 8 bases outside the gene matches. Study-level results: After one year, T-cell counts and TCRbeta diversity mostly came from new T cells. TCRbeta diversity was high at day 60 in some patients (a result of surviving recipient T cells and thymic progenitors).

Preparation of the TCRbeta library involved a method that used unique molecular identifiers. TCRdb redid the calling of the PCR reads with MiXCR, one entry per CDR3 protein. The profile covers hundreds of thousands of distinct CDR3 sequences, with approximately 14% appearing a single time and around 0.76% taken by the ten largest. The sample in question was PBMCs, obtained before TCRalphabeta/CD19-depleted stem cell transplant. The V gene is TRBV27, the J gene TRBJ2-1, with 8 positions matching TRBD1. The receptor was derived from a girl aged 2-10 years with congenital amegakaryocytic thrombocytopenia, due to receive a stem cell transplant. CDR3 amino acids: CASSPLDRGDEQFF. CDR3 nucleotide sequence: TGTGCCAGCAGTCCCCTCGACAGGGGCGATGAGCAGTTCTTC.